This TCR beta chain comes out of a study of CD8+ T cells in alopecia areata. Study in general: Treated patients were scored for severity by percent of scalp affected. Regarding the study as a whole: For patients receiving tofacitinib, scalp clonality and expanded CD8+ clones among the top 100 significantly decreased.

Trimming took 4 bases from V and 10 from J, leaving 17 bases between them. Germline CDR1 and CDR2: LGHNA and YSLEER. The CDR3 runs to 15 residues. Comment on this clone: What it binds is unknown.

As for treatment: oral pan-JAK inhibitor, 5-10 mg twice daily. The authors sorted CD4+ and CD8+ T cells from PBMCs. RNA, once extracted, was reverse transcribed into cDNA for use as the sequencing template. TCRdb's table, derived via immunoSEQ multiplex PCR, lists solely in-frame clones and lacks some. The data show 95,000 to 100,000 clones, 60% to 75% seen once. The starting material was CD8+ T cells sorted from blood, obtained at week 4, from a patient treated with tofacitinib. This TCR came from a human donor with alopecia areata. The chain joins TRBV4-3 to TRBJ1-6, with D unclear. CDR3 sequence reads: CASSPVFSGGSPLHF. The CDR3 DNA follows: TGCGCCAGCAGCCCAGTATTCTCGGGAGGCTCACCCCTCCACTTT.